This is a list of T cell receptor beta chains from one sample in a study of beta chain features in type 1 diabetes. The protocol was immunoSEQ multiplex PCR, while the TCRdb copy is restricted to in-frame clones and leaves out a portion. The sample holds about 240,000 clones, 27% seen once. The sample was central memory CD4+ T cells from blood. The receptors stem from a man aged 25-40 years in good health. The CDR3 runs from the conserved cysteine through the conserved F or W. A D gene is named only where the DNA matches it firmly. The size field is filled for only some rows; it gives once, few, many or a size class.

v_gene	j_gene	d_gene	abundance	CDR3nt	CDR3aa
TRBV6-4	TRBJ2-3	NA	NA	TGTGCCAGCAGTGACAGAGGGGCTAGCACAGATACGCAGTATTTT	CASSDRGASTDTQYF
TRBV14	TRBJ2-5	NA	once	TGTGCCAGCAGCCCCCAGCCGGGACCACTTGGGACCCAGTACTTC	CASSPQPGPLGTQYF
TRBV27	TRBJ1-5	NA	many	TGTGCCAGCAGTTTAGCAGGGTGGAAACAGCCCCAGCATTTT	CASSLAGWKQPQHF
TRBV20-1	TRBJ2-1	TRBD2	NA	TGCAGTGCTTTTCGGGGGGTTGAGCAGTTCTTC	CSAFRGVEQFF
TRBV10-3	TRBJ2-5	NA	NA	TGTGCCATCGCGGGCAACCAAGAGACCCAGTACTTC	CAIAGNQETQYF
TRBV27	TRBJ1-1	NA	few	TGTGCCAGCAGTTTGACCGTCAGTACCTCGAACACTGAAGCTTTCTTT	CASSLTVSTSNTEAFF
TRBV7-2	TRBJ2-3	TRBD2	many	TGTGCCAGCAGCTTAGCGTCGGGGGGGGGCACAGATACGCAGTATTTT	CASSLASGGGTDTQYF
TRBV29-1	TRBJ1-5	NA	many	TGCAGCGTTGCCTCGGGGGGCTCTGGGCCCCAGCATTTT	CSVASGGSGPQHF
TRBV5-1	TRBJ2-7	TRBD2	NA	TGCGCCAGCAGCCCTTTAGCGGGAGGGGCCTACGAGCAGTACTTC	CASSPLAGGAYEQYF
TRBV6-1	TRBJ2-1	NA	few	TGTGCCAGCAGTGCCGTTCGCCGGGACCACCTAGGGGAGCAGTTCTTC	CASSAVRRDHLGEQFF
TRBV30	TRBJ2-3	NA	many	TGTGCCTGGAGTGTTGGGTCGGGGGGCGTGGATACGCAGTATTTT	CAWSVGSGGVDTQYF
TRBV11-2	TRBJ2-1	TRBD2	NA	TGTGCCAGCAGCTCTCGACTAGCGTCTACAGGCAATGAGCAGTTCTTC	CASSSRLASTGNEQFF
TRBV6-5	TRBJ2-5	NA	NA	TGTGCCAGCAGTTACTCTGGGGTAGAAGGGACCCAGTACTTC	CASSYSGVEGTQYF
TRBV7-2	TRBJ2-1	TRBD2	few	TGTGCCAGCAGCTTAGGGACCGGGAGGTCCTACAATGAGCAGTTCTTC	CASSLGTGRSYNEQFF
TRBV5-1	TRBJ2-7	TRBD1	few	TGCGCCAGCAGCCCCCGAGACAGGGGTTCCAACGAGCAGTACTTC	CASSPRDRGSNEQYF
TRBV11-2	TRBJ2-4	TRBD2	NA	TGTGCCAGCAGCTCCCGGGGGGGGCTAGCCAAAAACATTCAGTACTTC	CASSSRGGLAKNIQYF
TRBV27	TRBJ2-1	NA	few	TGTGCCAGCAGGGGCACCTACAATGAGCAGTTCTTC	CASRGTYNEQFF
TRBV7-2	TRBJ1-1	TRBD1	NA	TGTGCCAGCAGCGCCACAGGGGGAACTGAAGCTTTCTTT	CASSATGGTEAFF
TRBV19	TRBJ1-2	NA	few	TGTGCCAGTAGTATCGGTAGGGGCTATGGCTACACCTTC	CASSIGRGYGYTF
TRBV7-2	TRBJ2-7	NA	few	TGTGCCAGCAGCCCGAGGGGGAGCCAGGGCTCGCACGAGCAGTACTTC	CASSPRGSQGSHEQYF
TRBV5-1	TRBJ2-5	NA	few	TGCGCCAGCAGCTTGGCTTATCAAGAGACCCAGTACTTC	CASSLAYQETQYF
TRBV25-1	TRBJ2-2	TRBD1	few	TGTGCCAGCAGTGAAAACAGGGGCGGGACCGGGGAGCTGTTTTTT	CASSENRGGTGELFF
TRBV2	TRBJ2-5	NA	once	TGTGCCAGCAGTGGAGGCGGTGAGACCCAGTACTTC	CASSGGGETQYF
TRBV11-2	TRBJ2-1	NA	NA	TGTGCCAGCAGCTTTGAGGGGTACTACAATGAGCAGTTCTTC	CASSFEGYYNEQFF
TRBV2	TRBJ2-1	TRBD2	NA	TGTGCCAGCAAGCCCACCCGTCTAGCGGGGGGGCAGCGGAATGAGCAGTTCTTC	CASKPTRLAGGQRNEQFF
TRBV7-2	TRBJ2-4	NA	NA	TGTGCCAGCAGCTTACCAACGTTCAAAAACATTCAGTACTTC	CASSLPTFKNIQYF
TRBV7-9	TRBJ1-1	NA	few	TGTGCCAGCAGCTTAGGGCAGGGGACTGAAGCTTTCTTT	CASSLGQGTEAFF
TRBV29-1	TRBJ2-5	NA	NA	TGCAGCGCCCTGATTGGGGAGACCCAGTACTTC	CSALIGETQYF
TRBV1	TRBJ2-7	NA	NA	TGCACCAGCAGCCAAGATCGGCAGGGGGTTCCCTACGAGCAGTACTTC	CTSSQDRQGVPYEQYF
TRBV30	TRBJ1-2	TRBD1	NA	TGTGCCTGGAGTGAAGACAGGGCGGGTGGCTACACCTTC	CAWSEDRAGGYTF
TRBV6-1	TRBJ2-3	TRBD1	NA	TGTGCCAGCAGTGACAGGACAGGGCGGACAGATACGCAGTATTTT	CASSDRTGRTDTQYF
TRBV6-5	TRBJ2-7	TRBD2	NA	TGTGCCAGCAGTCCCGGGACTAGCAGCTACGAGCAGTACTTC	CASSPGTSSYEQYF
TRBV6-1	TRBJ2-5	TRBD1	NA	TGTGCCAGCAGTGTAGGACAGGGCTCCGAAGAGACCCAGTACTTC	CASSVGQGSEETQYF
TRBV9	TRBJ2-7	NA	NA	TGTGCCAGCAGCGTAGGGCAGGGACCCTTAGCTTCGGAGCAGTACTTC	CASSVGQGPLASEQYF
TRBV27	TRBJ2-1	TRBD1	NA	TGTGCCAGCAGGGGCAGACAGGGGGCCTACAATGAGCAGTTCTTC	CASRGRQGAYNEQFF
TRBV5-6	TRBJ2-2	NA	NA	TGTGCCAGCAGCTTCGGCCTAGGAGACACCGGGGAGCTGTTTTTT	CASSFGLGDTGELFF
TRBV6-1	TRBJ1-4	NA	NA	TGTGCCAGCAGTGAAACAGGGAATGGAAAACTGTTTTTT	CASSETGNGKLFF
TRBV4-3	TRBJ1-5	NA	many	TGCGCCAGCAGCCAAGATGTCATGGGGGATCAGCCCCAGCATTTT	CASSQDVMGDQPQHF
TRBV18	TRBJ2-5	NA	NA	TGTGCCAGCTCACCCGGGACAAAAGAGACCCAGTACTTC	CASSPGTKETQYF
TRBV5-6	TRBJ1-2	NA	NA	TGTGCCAGCAGCTTGGAAGGGGTCGCCTCCTATGGCTACACCTTC	CASSLEGVASYGYTF
TRBV30	TRBJ1-1	NA	NA	TGTGCCTGGAGTGTACTGGGGGGCGCAAGTAAAGCTTTCTTT	CAWSVLGGASKAFF
TRBV18	TRBJ2-1	NA	NA	TGTGCCAGCTCACCCTTACAGGGTACACTCTCCTACAATGAGCAGTTCTTC	CASSPLQGTLSYNEQFF
TRBV13	TRBJ2-7	NA	few	TGTGCCAGCAGCTACGGGGCAGGGACCTACGAGCAGTACTTC	CASSYGAGTYEQYF
TRBV6-5	TRBJ2-7	NA	few	TGTGCCAGCAGCCCACGGGGGTACGAGCAGTACTTC	CASSPRGYEQYF
TRBV5-1	TRBJ2-2	NA	NA	TGCGCCAGCGCCCCTGAAAGGAACACCGGGGAGCTGTTTTTT	CASAPERNTGELFF